The 27 T cell receptor beta chains below were found in one sample sequenced in a study of human T cells and chemical hapten exposure. Noted time point: pre-sensitization, week 0. Treatment in this sample: therapeutic diphenylcyclopropenone sensitization with weekly scalp DPC. MiXCR was run by TCRdb on the RACE reads, yielding one entry per CDR3 protein. Of more than 250,000 distinct CDR3 sequences listed, approximately 8.4% were seen once; the top ten hold 2.3%. The specimen comprised whole blood, sampled in connection with sensitization to the hapten diphenylcyclopropenone (DPC). The receptors come from a woman between 40 and 55 years old with alopecia areata. Some clones in this sample may be carry-over from other donors' samples.

This clonotype appeared a few times. CDR3 sequence: CASRTGGLNSGANVLTF. In DNA, the CDR3 is TGTGCCAGCAGGACAGGGGGCCTAAACTCTGGGGCCAACGTCCTGACTTTC. The V gene is TRBV12-3 or TRBV12-4, the J gene TRBJ2-6, with 10 bases matching TRBD1. V shed 6 bases and J 0 bases; nucleotides not matched to a gene: 5. CDR3 length: 17 residues.

The rearrangement links TRBV7-9 to TRBJ2-1; D not resolved. CDR3 length: 14 residues. Germline V CDR1 and CDR2: SEHNR, FQNEAQ (reference sequence). The ends were cut back, 2 bases at V and 4 bases at J, with 9 bases in the middle. CDR3 bases: TGTGCCAGCAGCTTATCGGTGGATTACAATGAGCAGTTCTTC. As protein: CASSLSVDYNEQFF.

The chain joins TRBV5-1 to TRBJ2-3; 9 bases match TRBD2. Looked up from germline, CDR1 is SGHRS and CDR2 is YFSETQ. Trimming removed 4 bases from V and 0 bases from J; junction bases left unmatched: 15. CDR3 length: 19 residues. CDR3 in amino acids: CASSPDREEREASTDTQYF. The CDR3 nucleotides read TGCGCCAGCAGCCCCGACAGGGAGGAGCGGGAGGCCAGCACAGATACGCAGTATTTT. The variable domain in full, completed from reference TRBV5-1 and TRBJ2-3, reads KAGVTQTPRYLIKTRGQQVTLSCSPISGHRSVSWYQQTPGQGLQFLFEYFSETQRNKGNFPGRFSGRQFSNSRSEMNVSTLELGDSALYLCASSPDREEREASTDTQYFGPGTRLTVL.

The V call is TRBV10-3, the J call TRBJ1-2; 10 positions match TRBD1. Per the germline V gene, CDR1 is ENHRY and CDR2 is SYGVKD. This CDR3 has 15 amino acids. Germline trimming cut 10 bases from V and 4 bases from J; bases unmatched to any gene: 12. The CDR3 DNA follows: TGTGCCAGCAGACCCGGGACAGGGGAAGCCTATGGCTACACCTTC. Protein product: CASRPGTGEAYGYTF.

This clonotype was counted ten times or more. The rearrangement links TRBV3-1 to TRBJ1-5; D unclear. This CDR3 has 13 residues. V was shortened by 0 bases and J by 3 bases, with 3 bases between the two germline ends. The germline V gene encodes CDR1 LGHDT and CDR2 YNNKEL (reference sequence). The DNA for the CDR3 is TGTGCCAGCAGCCAAGACACCAATCAGCCCCAGCATTTT. This gives the protein CASSQDTNQPQHF.

The CDR3 loop is CASSPDGAHGYTF. The CDR3 coding sequence is TGTGCCAGCAGTCCGGACGGAGCCCATGGCTACACCTTC. J is TRBJ1-2 and V is TRBV12-3 or TRBV12-4; D gene unclear. V shed 5 bases and J shed 6 bases, with 13 bases lying between them. The CDR3 runs 13 residues.

This clonotype has a handful of counts. The V and J genes are TRBV12-3 or TRBV12-4 and TRBJ1-5, with unresolved D. Trimming took off 2 bases at V and 0 bases at J, with 8 bases between the two ends. The CDR3 contains 15 residues. For the CDR3, the DNA is TGTGCCAGCAGTTTATTTTCCCATAGCAATCAGCCCCAGCATTTT. It encodes CASSLFSHSNQPQHF.

The chain couples TRBV13 to TRBJ1-2; no clear D gene. The V end lost 1 base, the J end lost 7 bases, and 10 bases lay between the germline ends. In germline, CDR1 is PRHDT, CDR2 FYEKMQ (reference sequence). This CDR3 comprises 13 residues. This chain's CDR3 is CASSLDTTPGYTF. The CDR3 bases are TGTGCCAGCAGCTTAGACACCACCCCTGGCTACACCTTC.

This clonotype was picked up many times. V and J are TRBV7-2 and TRBJ2-3, with a possible D match to TRBD2 (6 bases). Germline loops: CDR1 SGHTA, CDR2 FQGNSA. Trimming removed 1 base at V and 2 bases at J, with 10 bases between. The CDR3 length is 15 residues. CDR3 in DNA: TGTGCCAGCAGCTTAGGGGGACTGGTCACAGATACGCAGTATTTT. Translation gives CASSLGGLVTDTQYF.

Only a few counts were recorded for this clonotype. The gene calls are TRBV6-2 or TRBV6-3 and TRBJ2-3; D unclear. CDR3 size: 15 residues. Trimming left V 2 bases short and J 3 bases short, with 12 bases between. The germline V gene has CDR1 MNHEY and CDR2 SVGEGT. The CDR3, as DNA: TGTGCCAGCAGTTACGTGGCGTCGATTACAGATACGCAGTATTTT. Its translation is CASSYVASITDTQYF.

Comment on this clonotype: This clone may be a read error of a much larger clone one base away. The rearrangement joins TRBV6-2 or TRBV6-3 to TRBJ2-2; tentative D call: TRBD1 (6 bases). Trimming stripped 4 bases from V and 0 bases from J, with 15 bases between. The CDR3 runs 17 residues. The germline CDR1 and CDR2 sequences are MNHEY and SVGEGT. The CDR3: CASSSATGMSNTGELFF. CDR3 DNA sequence: TGTGCCAGCAGTTCCGCCACAGGGATGTCGAACACCGGGGAGCTGTTTTTT.

In its sample, this clonotype was seen a few times. This sequence joins TRBV7-9 and TRBJ2-3, with unresolved D. With 5 bases removed from V and 3 bases from J, the gap between germline ends came to 15 bases. CDR1 and CDR2 from the germline V gene are SEHNR and FQNEAQ (reference sequence). This CDR3 region has 15 residues. This CDR3 is CASSVGRANTDTQYF. Written as DNA, the CDR3 is TGTGCCAGCAGCGTAGGACGGGCCAATACAGATACGCAGTATTTT.

V and J are TRBV6-5 and TRBJ2-2, with a possible D match to TRBD2 (6 bases). This CDR3 contains 15 residues. V lost 2 bases, J lost 4 bases, and 11 bases lay in between. Germline CDR1 is MNHEY and CDR2 is SVGAGI. In nucleotides, the CDR3 is TGTGCCAGCAGTTACCGCGGGGCCGTCACCGGGGAGCTGTTTTTT. Protein: CASSYRGAVTGELFF.

This clonotype came up many times. CDR3 loop: CASTLPNEKLFF. CDR3 nucleotides: TGTGCCAGCACCTTACCCAATGAAAAACTGTTTTTT. This chain links TRBV28 with TRBJ1-4; D call uncertain. The CDR3 contains 12 residues. V lost 7 bases and J lost 5, with 8 bases in between. Germline CDR1 is MDHEN and CDR2 is SYDVKM.

V and J are TRBV28 and TRBJ2-3; weak D call: TRBD1 (5 bases). The germline V gene has CDR1 MDHEN and CDR2 SYDVKM. This CDR3 is 13 amino acids long. The V and J ends lost 7 bases and 3 bases respectively, with 11 bases between them. The CDR3 reads CASTKQETDTQYF. CDR3 nucleotide sequence: TGTGCCAGCACAAAACAGGAGACAGATACGCAGTATTTT.

V is TRBV5-6 and J is TRBJ2-7, with D perhaps matching TRBD1 or TRBD2 (5 bases each). The germline V gene has CDR1 SGHDT and CDR2 YYEEEE. CDR3 size: 15 residues. V lost 5 bases and J 0 bases, leaving 15 bases between the germline ends. CDR3 in DNA: TGTGCCAGCAGTGTTCGGGGCCTCCTCTCCTACGAGCAGTACTTC. Its protein product is CASSVRGLLSYEQYF.

The chain has TRBV3-2 and TRBJ2-1; the D call in the table, TRBD2, was not verified against the DNA. TRBV3-2 is noted as a pseudogene. There are 14 residues in the CDR3. CDR3 coding DNA: TGTGCCAGCAGCCCTCACCCTCCCTACAATGAGCAGTTCTTC. Protein product: CASSPHPPYNEQFF.

This clonotype showed up just a few times. The J gene is TRBJ1-6, the V gene TRBV7-9, with D uncertain. The CDR3 contains 14 residues. CDR1 and CDR2 (germline): SEHNR, FQNEAQ (reference sequence). V was clipped by 5 bases and J by 7 bases, with 12 bases between them. The CDR3 nucleotides read TGTGCCAGCAGCACACAACAGAGGAATTCACCCCTCCACTTT. It translates to CASSTQQRNSPLHF.

Only a few counts were recorded for this clonotype. The rearrangement joins TRBV6-5 to TRBJ2-7; TRBD2 matches at 10 bases. The CDR3 runs 15 residues. Unmatched junction bases numbered 4, after V lost 0 bases and J lost 5 bases. The germline gives CDR1 MNHEY, CDR2 SVGAGI. DNA of the CDR3: TGTGCCAGCAGTTACTCGAGCCTAGCGGGAGACGAGCAGTACTTC. The encoded protein is CASSYSSLAGDEQYF.

Regarding this clonotype: This may stem from a read error, because a much larger clone lies one nucleotide away. The genes are TRBV4-3 and TRBJ2-4; D perhaps matches TRBD2 (6 bases). The CDR3 runs 16 residues. Trimming shortened V by 3 bases and J by 1 base, and 13 bases separated the two germline ends. Looked up from germline, CDR1 is LGHNA and CDR2 is YSLEER. The CDR3 here is CASSHDVTSAKNIQYF. The CDR3 DNA follows: TGCGCCAGCAGCCATGATGTCACTAGCGCCAAAAACATTCAGTACTTC.

V and J are TRBV7-2 and TRBJ2-5; D possibly corresponds to TRBD2 (5 bases). This CDR3 contains 17 residues. From germline, CDR1 is SGHTA and CDR2 FQGNSA. Trimming pared 5 bases from V and 5 bases from J, leaving 24 bases between. CDR3 bases: TGTGCCAGCAGCCGGACGGGTGGCCGGAGGAACGGCGAGACCCAGTACTTC. It specifies CASSRTGGRRNGETQYF.

This clonotype was recorded once. V gene TRBV7-9 combines with J gene TRBJ2-1; no clear D gene. Germline V gene lookup returns CDR1 SEHNR and CDR2 FQNEAQ (reference sequence). V was shortened by 5 bases and J by 6 bases, with 11 bases between the two germline ends. There are 13 residues in the CDR3. CDR3 residues: CASSPGPANEQFF. The CDR3 DNA reads as TGTGCCAGCAGCCCCGGCCCGGCCAATGAGCAGTTCTTC.

The chain is built from TRBV18 and TRBJ2-3; D not certain. CDR3 length: 16 amino acids. In germline, CDR1 is KGHSH, CDR2 LQKENI. V lost 3 bases to trimming and J lost 2 bases, with 15 bases between them. This CDR3 reads CASSPRTVPPTDTQYF. The CDR3 coding sequence is TGTGCCAGCTCACCCAGGACGGTGCCCCCCACAGATACGCAGTATTTT.

A few counts support this clonotype. The chain couples TRBV20-1 to TRBJ1-2; unclear D gene. The CDR3 loop spans 13 amino acids. The V gene lost 5 bases and the J gene lost 5 bases, with 15 bases spanning the gap. CDR1 is DFQATT and CDR2 is SNEGSKA in the germline V gene (reference sequence). The CDR3 here is CSAGPREGYGYTF. The CDR3 DNA sequence: TGCAGTGCTGGGCCGAGGGAGGGTTATGGCTACACCTTC.

The rearrangement uses TRBV28 and TRBJ2-7; a weak D match, TRBD2 (5 bases). V was pared by 6 bases and J by 3 bases, with 18 bases between. There are 15 residues in the CDR3. The germline V gene encodes CDR1 MDHEN and CDR2 SYDVKM. CDR3 bases: TGTGCCAGCAGCCCCCCCGGAAGTAGCGTCTACGAGCAGTACTTC. Its translation is CASSPPGSSVYEQYF.

This clonotype came up many times. Mismatch with germline at one junction end may stem from a read error. The chain couples TRBV5-1 to TRBJ2-3; the match to TRBD2 covers 9 bases. The CDR3 is made up of 16 amino acids. CDR1 SGHRS and CDR2 YFSETQ come from the germline V gene. The CDR3 is CASSPRTSGSTDTQYF. CDR3 coding DNA: TGTGCCAGCAGTCCCCGAACTAGCGGGAGCACAGATACGCAGTATTTT. Full variable domain (missing parts from reference TRBV5-1 and TRBJ2-3): KAGVTQTPRYLIKTRGQQVTLSCSPISGHRSVSWYQQTPGQGLQFLFEYFSETQRNKGNFPGRFSGRQFSNSRSEMNVSTLELGDSALYLCASSPRTSGSTDTQYFGPGTRLTVL.

This clonotype was seen a few times. The genes are TRBV7-3 and TRBJ2-4; 8 bases are shared with TRBD1. The CDR3 runs to 14 residues. Germline V gives CDR1 SGHTA, CDR2 FQGTGA. V was pared by 4 bases and J by 6 bases, with 5 bases of the junction left unmatched. In DNA form, the CDR3 reads TGTGCCAGCAGCTCCCAGGGGGCAGGAAACATTCAGTACTTC. This sequence encodes CASSSQGAGNIQYF.